The 4 T cell receptor beta chains below come from one sample, sequenced in a study of blood T cell repertoires in COVID-19. Assay used: immunoSEQ multiplex PCR; TCRdb lists only in-frame clones, some missing. Of roughly 150,000 clones listed, roughly 87% are singletons. Input material: peripheral blood. These receptors were taken from a human donor in a cohort sampled during active COVID-19.

The chain carries TRBV20-1 and TRBJ1-4; 8 bases agree with TRBD1. Germline V lookup: CDR1 DFQATT, CDR2 SNEGSKA (reference sequence). CDR3 length: 14 residues. The V segment lost 3 bases and the J segment 4 bases; nucleotides outside the gene matches: 4. The CDR3 DNA sequence: TGCAGTGCTAGTGACAGGGGCCTTAATGAAAAACTGTTTTTT. Its protein product is CSASDRGLNEKLFF.

V gene TRBV10-3 combines with J gene TRBJ1-6, with 11 bases fitting TRBD1. J was trimmed by 10 bases and V by 0 bases; bases with no gene match: 5. The CDR3 length is 16 residues. Germline CDR1 reads ENHRY; CDR2 reads SYGVKD. CDR3 in amino acids: CAISESIRDRGSPLHF. As DNA, the CDR3 is TGTGCCATCAGTGAGTCGATTCGGGACAGGGGGTCACCCCTCCACTTT.

The V gene is TRBV4-3, the J gene TRBJ2-7; 7 nucleotides line up with TRBD2. Germline CDR1 reads LGHNA; CDR2 reads YSLEER. The junction had 3 bases not matched to a gene; V was cut back by 0 bases and J by 1 base. The CDR3 sequence is 15 residues long. CDR3 region: CASSQDASGSYEQYF. The CDR3 bases are TGCGCCAGCAGCCAAGATGCTAGCGGTTCCTACGAGCAGTACTTC.

The chain recombines TRBV2 with TRBJ1-2, with TRBD1 as a possible D gene (6 bases). The germline CDR1 and CDR2 sequences are SNHLY and FYNNEI. This CDR3 region has 14 residues. Trimming stripped 3 bases from V and 0 bases from J, with 8 bases between. The CDR3 sequence: CASSEQGTNYGYTF. The CDR3 nucleotides read TGTGCCAGCAGTGAGCAGGGGACTAACTATGGCTACACCTTC.